The present T cell receptor (beta chain) was sequenced within a study of blood T cell repertoires in COVID-19. The germline V gene has CDR1 SGHVS and CDR2 FQNEAQ. This CDR3 is built from 13 residues. V dropped 5 bases and J dropped 1 base, with 8 bases sitting between them. Only in-frame clones appear in the TCRdb table, and some are missing; sequencing was by immunoSEQ multiplex PCR. The data contain around 310,000 clones, 90% of them singletons. The TCR sequence derives from a woman between 40 and 55 years old with COVID-19, enrolled during active disease. Sequencing was performed on peripheral blood. The chain uses TRBV7-8 and TRBJ1-2; D gene ambiguous. The CDR3 protein is CASSLESNYGYTF. The CDR3 nucleotides are TGTGCCAGCAGCCTGGAGAGTAACTATGGCTACACCTTC. The variable domain in full, completed from reference TRBV7-8 and TRBJ1-2, reads GAGVSQSPRYKVAKRGQDVALRCDPISGHVSLFWYQQALGQGPEFLTYFQNEAQLDKSGLPSDRFFAERPEGSVSTLKIQRTQQEDSAVYLCASSLESNYGYTFGSGTRLTVV.